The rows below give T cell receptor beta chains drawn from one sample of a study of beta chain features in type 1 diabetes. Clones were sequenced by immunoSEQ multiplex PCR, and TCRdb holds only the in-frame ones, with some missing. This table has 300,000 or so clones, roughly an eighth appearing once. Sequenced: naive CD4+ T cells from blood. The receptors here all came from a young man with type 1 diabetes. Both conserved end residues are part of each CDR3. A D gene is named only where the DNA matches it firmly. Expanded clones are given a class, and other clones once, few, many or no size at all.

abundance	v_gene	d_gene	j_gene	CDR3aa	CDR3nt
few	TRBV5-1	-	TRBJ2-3	CASSLAADTQYF	TGCGCCAGCAGCTTGGCGGCAGATACGCAGTATTTT
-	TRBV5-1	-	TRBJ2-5	CASSLQLSETQYF	TGCGCCAGCAGCTTGCAGTTATCGGAGACCCAGTACTTC
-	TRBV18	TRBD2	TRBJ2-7	CASSPGGLSSYEQYF	TGTGCCAGCTCACCCGGGGGGTTATCGAGCTACGAGCAGTACTTC
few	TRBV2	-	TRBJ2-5	CASSAVRETQYF	TGTGCCAGCAGTGCTGTTCGGGAGACCCAGTACTTC
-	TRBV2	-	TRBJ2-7	CASSEARSIVSNYF	TGTGCCAGCAGTGAGGCCAGGTCCATAGTGAGCAATTACTTC
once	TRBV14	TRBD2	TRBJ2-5	CASSQRGGRLETQYF	TGTGCCAGCAGCCAACGGGGCGGGAGGCTTGAGACCCAGTACTTC
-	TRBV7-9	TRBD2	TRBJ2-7	CASSLATRTSLYF	TGTGCCAGCAGCTTAGCCACTAGGACTAGTCTGTACTTC
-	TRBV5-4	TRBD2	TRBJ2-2	CASSLDGRAGGELFF	TGTGCCAGCAGCTTGGACGGGAGGGCCGGTGGGGAGCTGTTTTTT
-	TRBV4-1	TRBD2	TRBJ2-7	CASSQDRSGFYEQYF	TGCGCCAGCAGCCAAGATCGTAGCGGGTTCTACGAGCAGTACTTC
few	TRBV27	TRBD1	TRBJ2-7	CASSLFTPQGPPGYEQYF	TGTGCCAGCAGTTTATTCACTCCACAGGGGCCGCCCGGCTACGAGCAGTACTTC
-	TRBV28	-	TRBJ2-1	CASHTGRSNEQFF	TGTGCCAGCCACACAGGTCGTAGCAATGAGCAGTTCTTC
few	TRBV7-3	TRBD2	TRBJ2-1	CASSLGTSGVEQFF	TGTGCCAGCAGCCTCGGGACTAGCGGCGTTGAGCAGTTCTTC
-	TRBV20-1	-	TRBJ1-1	CSASRNEAFF	TGCAGTGCTAGTAGAAATGAAGCTTTCTTT
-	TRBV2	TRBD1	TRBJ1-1	CASSGDSNTEAFF	TGTGCCAGCAGTGGGGACAGTAACACTGAAGCTTTCTTT